The 24 T cell receptor beta chains in this list originate from one sample, sequenced in a study of shared clonotypes between healthy human individuals. TCRdb keeps only in-frame clones here, not all; method: immunoSEQ multiplex PCR. The table has more than 2 million clones, about 95% seen once; the top ten hold 0.9% to 1.4%. CD45RO-negative, CCR7-selected cells formed the naive CD8 fraction, which excluded terminally differentiated effector memory CD45RA+ cells. Source material: naive CD8+ T cells sorted from blood. All receptors derive from a man younger than 35 in good health.

The V gene is TRBV19, the J gene TRBJ2-7; D gene uncertain. The germline CDR1 and CDR2 sequences are LNHDA and SQIVND (reference sequence). V was cut by 5 bases and J by 7 bases, with 12 bases left in between. The CDR3 covers 12 residues. The CDR3 protein is CASSLAGGEQYF. The CDR3 DNA reads as TGTGCCAGTAGTCTTGCCGGTGGAGAGCAGTACTTC.

This clone came up once. V gene TRBV28 combines with J gene TRBJ2-3; weak D call: TRBD1 (6 bases). This CDR3 contains 14 residues. V lost 3 bases and J 4 bases, leaving 11 bases between the germline ends. Germline CDR1 MDHEN, CDR2 SYDVKM. The CDR3 nucleotides are TGTGCCAGCAGTTTGGGACAATGGGCAGATACGCAGTATTTT. Translation: CASSLGQWADTQYF.

The gene calls are TRBV5-6 and TRBJ2-1, with 8 nucleotides matching TRBD2. Per germline, CDR1 SGHDT and CDR2 YYEEEE. This CDR3 is 15 amino acids long. Trimming cost V 5 bases and J 7 bases; bases outside gene matches: 11. The CDR3 DNA reads as TGTGCCAGCAGACTGCCGGGACTAGGTTTGAATGAGCAGTTCTTC. It yields the protein CASRLPGLGLNEQFF.

The chain combines TRBV5-1 with TRBJ2-7; D not resolved. The germline V and J ends were trimmed by 2 bases and 2 bases, with 17 bases remaining between them. CDR1 is SGHRS, CDR2 YFSETQ, per germline. The CDR3 covers 16 residues. The CDR3 reads CASSFDPGGEAYEQYF. CDR3 sequence (DNA): TGCGCCAGCAGCTTCGACCCCGGCGGAGAGGCCTACGAGCAGTACTTC. The full variable domain, completed using reference TRBV5-1 and TRBJ2-7, is KAGVTQTPRYLIKTRGQQVTLSCSPISGHRSVSWYQQTPGQGLQFLFEYFSETQRNKGNFPGRFSGRQFSNSRSEMNVSTLELGDSALYLCASSFDPGGEAYEQYFGPGTRLTVT.

This chain uses TRBV25-1 with TRBJ2-2, with 7 bases fitting TRBD1. CDR1 MGHDK and CDR2 SYGVNS come from the germline V gene. The CDR3 sequence is 15 residues long. Trimming at V came to 5 bases and at J to 2 bases, leaving 5 bases not matched to a gene. CDR3 in amino acids: CASSPRDRNTGELFF. For the CDR3, the DNA is TGTGCCAGCAGTCCCAGGGACAGAAACACCGGGGAGCTGTTTTTT.

CDR3 in amino acids: CASSKGGVNYEQYF. CDR3 in DNA: TGTGCCAGCAGCAAAGGAGGGGTGAACTACGAGCAGTACTTC. The J gene is TRBJ2-7, the V gene TRBV5-5, with D possibly being TRBD2 (6 bases). The CDR3 has 14 residues. V was shortened by 4 bases and J by 3 bases, with 14 bases between the two germline ends. Germline CDR1 reads SGHKS; CDR2 reads YYEKEE (reference sequence). The full variable domain, in which reference TRBV5-5 and TRBJ2-7 provide the parts outside the CDR3, is DAGVTQSPTHLIKTRGQQVTLRCSPISGHKSVSWYQQVLGQGPQFIFQYYEKEERGRGNFPDRFSARQFPNYSSELNVNALLLGDSALYLCASSKGGVNYEQYFGPGTRLTVT.

V and J are TRBV5-4 and TRBJ1-4; D gene uncertain. The CDR3 runs to 16 residues. Trimming took off 1 base at V and 0 bases at J, with 10 bases between the two ends. Germline assignment: CDR1 SGHNT and CDR2 YYREEE (reference sequence). CDR3 DNA: TGTGCCAGCAGCTTGCTTGCAGGTTCAACTAATGAAAAACTGTTTTTT. Amino acid sequence: CASSLLAGSTNEKLFF.

With regard to this clone: The same CDR3 also results from other DNA sequences found in this sample. The rearrangement links TRBV27 to TRBJ2-5; 7 nucleotides match TRBD1. The CDR3 runs to 14 residues. V shed 6 bases, J shed 1 base, and the junction held 5 bases outside the gene matches. CDR1 and CDR2 from the germline V gene are MNHEY and SMNVEV (reference sequence). The CDR3 sequence: CASSPTGFQETQYF. The CDR3 region has the DNA TGTGCCAGCAGCCCGACAGGGTTCCAAGAGACCCAGTACTTC.

J is TRBJ1-1 and V is TRBV29-1; D unclear. This CDR3 is built from 8 residues. Trimming removed 8 bases at V and 6 bases at J, with 4 bases between. Per the germline V gene, CDR1 is SQVTM and CDR2 is ANQGSEA. The CDR3 bases are TGCAGCTCTTCTGAAGCTTTCTTT. Its translation is CSSSEAFF.

This chain uses TRBV7-9 with TRBJ2-7; 7 bases map to TRBD2. The CDR3 length is 14 residues. Germline-derived CDR1 and CDR2 are SEHNR and FQNEAQ (reference sequence). V lost 2 bases, J lost 5 bases, and 6 bases stayed unmatched. CDR3 nucleotide sequence: TGTGCCAGCAGCTTATTAATCCGGGAGGACGAGCAGTACTTC. This gives the protein CASSLLIREDEQYF.

V gene TRBV13 combines with J gene TRBJ2-5, with a possible D match to TRBD2 (6 bases). Deletions cut 5 bases from V and 5 bases from J, with 12 bases between. Germline CDR1 PRHDT, CDR2 FYEKMQ (reference sequence). The CDR3 covers 13 residues. CDR3 sequence: CASSTGLRETQYF. CDR3 DNA: TGTGCCAGCAGCACGGGACTGCGGGAGACCCAGTACTTC.

J is TRBJ1-6 and V is TRBV4-1; perhaps TRBD1 as D (5 bases). Between the trimmed V and J ends, which lost 3 bases and 13 bases, there was a span of 13 bases. Germline V CDR1 and CDR2: MGHRA, YSYEKL. CDR3 length equals 13 residues. The CDR3 coding sequence is TGCGCCAGCAGCCAGGGGGGTGGGTACCCCCTCCACTTT. It yields the protein CASSQGGGYPLHF.

Concerning this clone: At one of its ends the junction is not consistent with the germline gene, which may arise from a read error. The rearrangement links TRBV7-7 to TRBJ2-3; TRBD2 matches 7 bases. The CDR3 length is 15 residues. Germline loops: CDR1 SSHAT, CDR2 FNYEAQ (reference sequence). The CDR3 sequence is CASSLRAGAGDTQYF. CDR3 bases: TGTGCTAGCAGCTTGCGTGCGGGAGCGGGCGATACGCAGTATTTT.

V is TRBV5-1 and J is TRBJ2-5; D possibly corresponds to TRBD1 (5 bases). Germline CDR1 and CDR2: SGHRS and YFSETQ. V dropped 4 bases and J dropped 3 bases, with 16 bases sitting between them. The CDR3 is 15 amino acids. The CDR3 DNA follows: TGCGCCAGCAGCCCCGGCAGGGAAAGGGAAGAGACCCAGTACTTC. It translates to CASSPGREREETQYF.

The genes are TRBV6-1 and TRBJ2-7; D gene ambiguous. Germline-derived CDR1 and CDR2 are MNHNS and SASEGT. This CDR3 spans 10 amino acids. Trimming left V 10 bases short and J 7 bases short, with 11 bases between. This CDR3 reads CANQCREQYF. In DNA form, the CDR3 reads TGTGCCAACCAGTGCAGGGAGCAGTACTTC.

This clone is a singleton in its sample. The chain is built from TRBV6-1 and TRBJ1-1; D ambiguous. Germline CDR1 MNHNS, CDR2 SASEGT. V dropped 3 bases and J dropped 7 bases, with 3 bases sitting between them. The CDR3 covers 10 residues. This chain's CDR3 is CASSDSEAFF. CDR3 sequence (DNA): TGTGCCAGCAGTGACAGTGAAGCTTTCTTT.

The chain recombines TRBV7-2 with TRBJ1-2; maybe TRBD1 (5 bases). In germline, CDR1 is SGHTA, CDR2 FQGNSA. The ends were cut back, 4 bases at V and 7 bases at J, with 16 bases in the middle. This CDR3 comprises 14 residues. The CDR3 nucleotides read TGTGCCAGCAGCTCGGGGCCCACCACCCTTGGCTACACCTTC. This gives the protein CASSSGPTTLGYTF.

This clone was seen only once. The genes are TRBV5-1 and TRBJ2-2; D might be TRBD1 (6 bases). Germline-derived CDR1 and CDR2 are SGHRS and YFSETQ. V lost 7 bases to trimming and J lost 3 bases, with 13 bases between them. The CDR3 spans 14 residues. The CDR3 nucleotides are TGCGCCAGCGCCCCGGACAGTTACACCGGGGAGCTGTTTTTT. Its protein is CASAPDSYTGELFF.

The chain is built from TRBV19 and TRBJ1-1; D uncertain. This CDR3 comprises 13 residues. V was pared by 7 bases and J by 6 bases, with 15 bases between. Germline V gene data show CDR1 as LNHDA and CDR2 as SQIVND (reference sequence). The CDR3 loop is CASNRGGYAEAFF. The CDR3 DNA sequence: TGTGCCAGTAACAGAGGAGGGTATGCTGAAGCTTTCTTT.

Remarks on this clone: Other DNA sequences in this specimen translate into the identical CDR3. V gene TRBV6-5 combines with J gene TRBJ2-7, with 8 positions matching TRBD1. This CDR3 has 16 amino acids. After removal of 0 bases from V and 3 bases from J, the junction contained 7 bases not matched to a gene. Germline V lookup: CDR1 MNHEY, CDR2 SVGAGI. CDR3 sequence: CASSYSTGQAIYEQYF. DNA of the CDR3: TGTGCCAGCAGTTACTCGACGGGACAGGCGATCTACGAGCAGTACTTC.

This clone was picked up many times. This CDR3 is also generated by other DNA sequences in the sample. V is TRBV9 and J is TRBJ2-2; D unclear. The CDR3 loop spans 14 amino acids. Germline CDR1 and CDR2: SGDLS and YYNGEE. The ends were cut back, 0 bases at V and 1 base at J, with 4 bases in the middle. The CDR3 protein is CASSVGGNTGELFF. Here the CDR3 DNA reads TGTGCCAGCAGCGTAGGGGGGAACACCGGGGAGCTGTTTTTT. The whole variable domain, filled in from reference TRBV9 and TRBJ2-2, reads DSGVTQTPKHLITATGQRVTLRCSPRSGDLSVYWYQQSLDQGLQFLIQYYNGEERAKGNILERFSAQQFPDLHSELNLSSLELGDSALYFCASSVGGNTGELFFGEGSRLTVL.

The rearrangement joins TRBV10-3 to TRBJ1-5; the D is unclear. Per germline, CDR1 ENHRY and CDR2 SYGVKD. V shed 11 bases and J shed 5 bases, with 7 bases lying between them. CDR3 length: 10 residues. This CDR3 is CAGEDQPQHF. The CDR3 DNA follows: TGTGCCGGGGAAGATCAGCCCCAGCATTTT.

The rearrangement links TRBV4-1 to TRBJ1-2, with D maybe TRBD1 (5 bases). This CDR3 contains 16 residues. Trimming left V 4 bases short and J 5 bases short, with 20 bases between. Per the germline V gene, CDR1 is MGHRA and CDR2 is YSYEKL. The CDR3 DNA reads as TGCGCCAGCAGCCCCCTCCTTTTACCGGGACGTTATGGCTACACCTTC. It encodes CASSPLLLPGRYGYTF.

CDR3 bases: TGTGCCAGTAGGGGAGAGGGAAACACCATATATTTT. Translation gives CASRGEGNTIYF. This chain links TRBV19 with TRBJ1-3, with D unclear. With 6 bases removed from V and 4 bases from J, the gap between germline ends came to 7 bases. The CDR3 is 12 residues long. Germline CDR1 LNHDA, CDR2 SQIVND (reference sequence).